These 12 T cell receptor beta chains originate from one sample sequenced in a study of T cells after yellow fever vaccination. MiXCR was run by TCRdb on the 5' RACE reads, yielding one entry per CDR3 protein. The data contain about 400,000 distinct CDR3 sequences, around a tenth of them seen just once; the ten biggest clones take up around 20%. The source material was PBMCs, sampled on the day of the first yellow fever vaccination. The source of these receptors is a man aged 18 to 29 who received the YFV17D yellow fever vaccine.

J is TRBJ2-7 and V is TRBV20-1, with D unresolved. The V gene lost 6 bases and the J gene lost 5 bases, with 8 bases spanning the gap. This CDR3 region has 10 residues. The germline CDR1 and CDR2 sequences are DFQATT and SNEGSKA (reference sequence). CDR3 in DNA: TGCAGTGCCGCGTGGCACGAGCAGTACTTC. It encodes CSAAWHEQYF.

The J gene is TRBJ1-2, the V gene TRBV20-1; D call uncertain. Germline V gene lookup returns CDR1 DFQATT and CDR2 SNEGSKA (reference sequence). The CDR3 extends over 11 amino acids. V shed 6 bases and J shed 6 bases, with 11 bases lying between them. For the CDR3, the DNA is TGCAGTGCCCCCGAGCTCAATGGCTACACCTTC. Its protein product is CSAPELNGYTF.

The chain uses TRBV11-2 and TRBJ2-1; 9 bases align to TRBD1. CDR3 length: 13 residues. Unmatched junction bases numbered 5, after V lost 6 bases and J lost 8 bases. CDR1 SGHAT and CDR2 FQNNGV come from the germline V gene. The CDR3 DNA sequence: TGTGCCAGCAGTCGGGACAGGGAGGATGAGCAGTTCTTC. It specifies CASSRDREDEQFF. Looking up the rest from reference TRBV11-2 and TRBJ2-1 gives the full variable domain: EAGVAQSPRYKIIEKRQSVAFWCNPISGHATLYWYQQILGQGPKLLIQFQNNGVVDDSQLPKDRFSAERLKGVDSTLKIQPAKLEDSAVYLCASSRDREDEQFFGPGTRLTVL.

This clonotype occurred a few times. The chain has TRBV11-2 and TRBJ2-3, with 7 bases matching TRBD2. This CDR3 spans 16 amino acids. Germline V gene data show CDR1 as SGHAT and CDR2 as FQNNGV. Trimming cost V 3 bases and J 0 bases; bases outside gene matches: 6. The CDR3 loop is CASSLNPGGSTDTQYF. The CDR3 coding sequence is TGTGCCAGCAGCTTGAACCCCGGGGGGAGCACAGATACGCAGTATTTT.

This clonotype was picked up a small number of times. The V call is TRBV11-1, the J call TRBJ2-3; D is perhaps TRBD1 or TRBD2 (5 bases each). Germline CDR1 is SGHAT and CDR2 is FQDESV (reference sequence). Deletions cut 5 bases from V and 1 base from J, with 13 bases between. The CDR3 sequence is 15 residues long. The CDR3 nucleotides are TGTGCCAGCAGCAAGAGGGGTGATCGCACAGATACGCAGTATTTT. This sequence encodes CASSKRGDRTDTQYF.

V is TRBV5-4 and J is TRBJ2-7; perhaps TRBD2 as D (6 bases). The germline CDR1 and CDR2 sequences are SGHNT and YYREEE (reference sequence). Trimming stripped 2 bases from V and 7 bases from J, with 13 bases between. The CDR3 has 13 residues. The CDR3 DNA follows: TGTGCCAGCAGCTTTGGGCAGGGAGGAGAGCAGTACGTC. This gives the protein CASSFGQGGEQYV.

The rearrangement joins TRBV11-2 to TRBJ2-5, with TRBD2 matching over 9 bases. The CDR3 is 15 amino acids. Per the germline V gene, CDR1 is SGHAT and CDR2 is FQNNGV. V gave up 3 bases and J gave up 4 bases; unmatched junction bases: 6. CDR3 residues: CASSFGSGGGETQYF. In nucleotides, the CDR3 is TGTGCCAGCAGCTTTGGTAGCGGGGGTGGAGAGACCCAGTACTTC.

The chain uses TRBV20-1 and TRBJ2-1; tentatively, D is TRBD1 (5 bases). CDR1 and CDR2 (germline): DFQATT, SNEGSKA (reference sequence). This CDR3 has 14 residues. V dropped 4 bases and J dropped 0 bases, with 10 bases sitting between them. The CDR3 sequence is CSAMRQLSYNEQFF. CDR3 bases: TGCAGTGCTATGCGACAGCTCTCCTACAATGAGCAGTTCTTC.

In its sample, this clonotype was seen a few times. V gene TRBV7-9 combines with J gene TRBJ1-5; D may be TRBD1 (5 bases). The germline V gene encodes CDR1 SEHNR and CDR2 FQNEAQ (reference sequence). Trimming took 2 bases from V and 2 from J, leaving 13 bases between them. CDR3 length equals 16 residues. DNA for the CDR3: TGTGCCAGCAGCTTATCTCGGGGGGTGGGCAATCAGCCCCAGCATTTT. Protein sequence: CASSLSRGVGNQPQHF.

The chain has TRBV18 and TRBJ1-4; D uncertain. The CDR3 sequence is 13 residues long. V lost 0 bases and J 4 bases, leaving 3 bases between the germline ends. Looked up from germline, CDR1 is KGHSH and CDR2 is LQKENI. The CDR3 loop is CASSPPDNEKLFF. The DNA of the CDR3 is TGTGCCAGCTCACCACCGGATAATGAAAAACTGTTTTTT.

This clonotype was detected a few times. The chain combines TRBV6-1 with TRBJ1-6; 7 bases fit TRBD1. The CDR3 loop spans 15 amino acids. V lost 5 bases to trimming and J lost 6 bases; unmatched junction nucleotides: 7. Germline lookup yields CDR1 MNHNS and CDR2 SASEGT. The CDR3: CASSQTGRSNSPLHF. CDR3 DNA: TGTGCCAGCAGTCAGACAGGGCGCTCTAATTCACCCCTCCACTTT.

This clonotype was detected ten times or more. The V call is TRBV7-8, the J call TRBJ2-7; a possible D gene is TRBD2 (7 bases). V was pared by 7 bases and J by 7 bases, with 29 bases between. CDR1 and CDR2 (germline): SGHVS, FQNEAQ. The CDR3 extends over 17 amino acids. CDR3 bases: TGTGCCAGCACCGAGAGGGGGGCGGGGGCGTCGACCTGGGAGCAGTACTTC. As protein: CASTERGAGASTWEQYF.